This entry features one T cell receptor (beta chain) sequence. Its antigen is as yet unknown. The entry originates in a study of cytomegalovirus exposure and HLA in healthy donors. Study results and caveats: Upon later analysis, TCR association rates were observed to vary by HLA locus, being highest for DRB1 and lowest for HLA-C. From TCR beta sequences, most subjects' HLA-A and HLA-B alleles were reportedly predicted accurately.

The PCR employed 60 Vbeta primers together with 13 Jbeta primers. Clones were read by immunoSEQ multiplex PCR, and TCRdb kept only the in-frame ones, dropping some. The sample has roughly 130,000 clones, approximately 61% seen once. The TCR comes from a man aged 30 to 39 in good health and CMV-seropositive. The sequenced sample consisted of PBMCs.

The chain's CDR3 is CASSFRRGYYEQYF. The CDR3 DNA follows: TGTGCCAGCAGCTTCCGACGGGGGTACTACGAGCAGTACTTC. The V gene is TRBV7-9, the J gene TRBJ2-7; D may be TRBD2 (6 bases). Germline loops: CDR1 SEHNR, CDR2 FQNEAQ (reference sequence). The CDR3 contains 14 residues. Between the trimmed V and J ends, which lost 3 bases and 3 bases, there was a span of 12 bases. Full variable domain (remainder filled in from reference TRBV7-9 and TRBJ2-7): DTGVSQNPRHKITKRGQNVTFRCDPISEHNRLYWYRQTLGQGPEFLTYFQNEAQLEKSRLLSDRFSAERPKGSFSTLEIQRTEQGDSAMYLCASSFRRGYYEQYFGPGTRLTVT.